These T cell receptor beta chains were read from a single sample in a study of T cells in Graves' hyperthyroidism and ophthalmopathy. TCRdb analysed the multiplex PCR reads with MiXCR anew, one entry per CDR3 protein. The sample has over 500,000 distinct CDR3 sequences, 13% to 15% seen once. The sequenced sample was blood. Every receptor here comes from a woman aged 40 to 49 with Graves' hyperthyroidism. Both conserved end residues are part of each CDR3. The order of the fields is J gene, clone size, D gene, V gene, CDR3 DNA, CDR3 protein. The D gene is left open where the match is weak. The listing skips clone size in some rows; elsewhere it reads once, few, many or a size class.

J gene: TRBJ1-2; clone size: many; D gene: NA; V gene: TRBV12-3/TRBV12-4; CDR3 DNA: TGTGCCAGCAGTTCTCGCCCGATGGGCTACACCTTC; CDR3 protein: CASSSRPMGYTF
J gene: TRBJ1-3; clone size: NA; D gene: TRBD1; V gene: TRBV6-5; CDR3 DNA: TGTGCCAGCAGTTACGAGGCGACAGGGTCCGGAAACACCATATATTTT; CDR3 protein: CASSYEATGSGNTIYF
J gene: TRBJ2-1; clone size: many; D gene: TRBD2; V gene: TRBV19; CDR3 DNA: TGTGCCAGTAGTATAAATCTAGCGGGAGGCAGGTCCTACAATGAGCAGTTCTTC; CDR3 protein: CASSINLAGGRSYNEQFF
J gene: TRBJ1-5; clone size: many; D gene: NA; V gene: TRBV10-3; CDR3 DNA: TGTGCCATCAGTGAGTCGACCACGGACGATCAGCCCCAGCATTTT; CDR3 protein: CAISESTTDDQPQHF
J gene: TRBJ2-1; clone size: few; D gene: NA; V gene: TRBV5-4; CDR3 DNA: TGTGCCAGCAGAGAAGACAACTACGGGGGCAATGAGCAGTTCTTC; CDR3 protein: CASREDNYGGNEQFF
J gene: TRBJ2-3; clone size: many; D gene: NA; V gene: TRBV11-3; CDR3 DNA: TGTGCCAGCAGACCTTATACTAGCAGCACAGATACGCAGTATTTT; CDR3 protein: CASRPYTSSTDTQYF
J gene: TRBJ1-2; clone size: many; D gene: TRBD1; V gene: TRBV6-1; CDR3 DNA: TGTGCCAGCCTGGGACAGGCTAACTATGGCTACACCTTC; CDR3 protein: CASLGQANYGYTF
J gene: TRBJ2-1; clone size: NA; D gene: NA; V gene: TRBV7-9; CDR3 DNA: TGTGCCAGCAGCCCGCGACAGGCGCTCAGGGCCAATGAGCAGTCCTTC; CDR3 protein: CASSPRQALRANEQSF
J gene: TRBJ2-7; clone size: NA; D gene: TRBD2; V gene: TRBV11-2; CDR3 DNA: TGTGCCAGCAGCTTAGGACCTAGCGGATTCGAGCAGTACTTC; CDR3 protein: CASSLGPSGFEQYF
J gene: TRBJ2-7; clone size: many; D gene: NA; V gene: TRBV7-8; CDR3 DNA: TGTGCCAGCAGGCAAACAGGGTTCTCCTACGAGCAGTACTTC; CDR3 protein: CASRQTGFSYEQYF
J gene: TRBJ2-2; clone size: few; D gene: NA; V gene: TRBV2; CDR3 DNA: TGTGCCAGCAGTTCACTAGTGTCGGGGCTAGCCCACACCGGGGAGCTGTCTTTT; CDR3 protein: CASSSLVSGLAHTGELSF
J gene: TRBJ2-1; clone size: many; D gene: NA; V gene: TRBV2; CDR3 DNA: TGTGCCAGCAGTGAATTAAGGGTCGAGTCCGACAATGAGCAGTTCTTC; CDR3 protein: CASSELRVESDNEQFF
J gene: TRBJ2-5; clone size: few; D gene: NA; V gene: TRBV6-1; CDR3 DNA: TGTGCCAGCAGTGAAACCACCGGTACCCAGTACTTC; CDR3 protein: CASSETTGTQYF
J gene: TRBJ2-3; clone size: many; D gene: NA; V gene: TRBV15; CDR3 DNA: TGTGCCACCAGCAGTTCCCAGGTGGCAGATACGCAGTATTTT; CDR3 protein: CATSSSQVADTQYF
J gene: TRBJ2-7; clone size: few; D gene: NA; V gene: TRBV11-2; CDR3 DNA: TGTGCCAGCAGCTCCATGGTAGGGGACGCATTATACGAGCAGTACTTC; CDR3 protein: CASSSMVGDALYEQYF
J gene: TRBJ2-5; clone size: many; D gene: NA; V gene: TRBV14; CDR3 DNA: TGTGCCAGCAGCCACCGCGGAGGGGCAGGCGAGACCCAGTACTTC; CDR3 protein: CASSHRGGAGETQYF
J gene: TRBJ2-4; clone size: many; D gene: NA; V gene: TRBV5-6; CDR3 DNA: TGTGCCAGCAGCTTGGTATTAGCCAAAAACATTCAGTACTTC; CDR3 protein: CASSLVLAKNIQYF
J gene: TRBJ2-7; clone size: NA; D gene: NA; V gene: TRBV6-1; CDR3 DNA: TGTGCCAGCAGCTCAATGTCAGGGAGCGAGCAGTACTTC; CDR3 protein: CASSSMSGSEQYF
J gene: TRBJ1-1; clone size: NA; D gene: NA; V gene: TRBV7-2; CDR3 DNA: TGTGCCAGCAGCTTAGTTCAGGACAGCACTGAAGCTTTCTTT; CDR3 protein: CASSLVQDSTEAFF
J gene: TRBJ1-5; clone size: NA; D gene: NA; V gene: TRBV6-1; CDR3 DNA: TGTGCCAGCAGTGAACTTGGAGGGTATCAGCCCCAGCATTTT; CDR3 protein: CASSELGGYQPQHF
J gene: TRBJ2-7; clone size: many; D gene: TRBD1; V gene: TRBV12-3/TRBV12-4; CDR3 DNA: TGTGCCAGCACCACAGGGGACAGGGGTCCCTACGAGCAGTACTTC; CDR3 protein: CASTTGDRGPYEQYF
J gene: TRBJ1-2; clone size: few; D gene: TRBD1; V gene: TRBV5-1; CDR3 DNA: TGCGCCAGCAGCATTGGGACAGACTATGGCTACACCTTC; CDR3 protein: CASSIGTDYGYTF
J gene: TRBJ2-1; clone size: NA; D gene: TRBD1; V gene: TRBV5-1; CDR3 DNA: TGCGCCAGCAGCTTCCAGCCCACAGGGGCAGAGGGACAGTTCTTC; CDR3 protein: CASSFQPTGAEGQFF
J gene: TRBJ2-1; clone size: many; D gene: NA; V gene: TRBV11-2; CDR3 DNA: TGTGCCAGCAGCTTAGGCGGGACCCCAAGCAATGAGCAGTTCTTC; CDR3 protein: CASSLGGTPSNEQFF
J gene: TRBJ2-3; clone size: once; D gene: NA; V gene: TRBV6-1; CDR3 DNA: TGTGCCAGCAGTTACGGGCTCACGGGAGGCACAGATACGCAGTATTTT; CDR3 protein: CASSYGLTGGTDTQYF
J gene: TRBJ2-7; clone size: many; D gene: NA; V gene: TRBV5-1; CDR3 DNA: TGCGCCAGCAGCTACCTTGACTCGAGCTCCTACGAGCAGTACTTC; CDR3 protein: CASSYLDSSSYEQYF
J gene: TRBJ1-4; clone size: many; D gene: TRBD1; V gene: TRBV2; CDR3 DNA: TGTGCCAGCAGCGCCGGGACAGGGAATGAAAAACTGTTTTTT; CDR3 protein: CASSAGTGNEKLFF
J gene: TRBJ2-7; clone size: many; D gene: TRBD1; V gene: TRBV11-2; CDR3 DNA: TGTGCCAGCAGCTCCGGACAGGGGGCTTTCTACGAGCAGTACTTC; CDR3 protein: CASSSGQGAFYEQYF